Presented here are 14 T cell receptor beta chains from one specimen sequenced in a study of cytomegalovirus exposure and HLA in healthy donors. The PCR had 60 Vbeta and 13 Jbeta primers. Profiling relied on immunoSEQ multiplex PCR, and the TCRdb table lists in-frame clones only, not all of them. Found here are some 170,000 clones, 80% of them singletons; the top ten hold roughly 9%. Sample: PBMCs. The receptors here all came from a man between 18 and 29 years old in good health and CMV-seropositive.

J is TRBJ1-1 and V is TRBV7-8; 10 bases line up with TRBD1. The junction had 10 bases not matched to a gene; V was cut back by 2 bases and J by 7 bases. Germline loops: CDR1 SGHVS, CDR2 FQNEAQ. This CDR3 has 16 amino acids. The CDR3 loop reads CASSLITGQGVSEAFF. The CDR3 coding sequence is TGTGCCAGCAGCTTAATAACCGGACAGGGGGTCAGTGAAGCTTTCTTT.

The gene calls are TRBV6-5 and TRBJ1-2; TRBD1 agrees at 8 bases. The length of the CDR3 is 15 residues. In germline, CDR1 is MNHEY, CDR2 SVGAGI. J lost 6 bases, V lost 2 bases, and 8 bases had no gene match. DNA for the CDR3: TGTGCCAGCAGTTACGAGATAGGGACAGGAAATGGCTACACCTTC. Translation gives CASSYEIGTGNGYTF.

This clone has a handful of counts. The J gene is TRBJ1-5, the V gene TRBV19; no reliable D call. The ends were cut back, 3 bases at V and 6 bases at J, with 6 bases in the middle. Germline lookup yields CDR1 LNHDA and CDR2 SQIVND (reference sequence). The CDR3 runs 12 residues. The CDR3 spells CASSMEIQPQHF. In DNA, the CDR3 is TGTGCCAGTAGTATGGAGATTCAGCCCCAGCATTTT.

The V gene is TRBV4-2, the J gene TRBJ2-6, with 9 positions matching TRBD2. Looked up from germline, CDR1 is LGHNA and CDR2 is YNFKEQ. The V and J ends lost 2 bases and 13 bases, in that order; junction bases with no gene match: 9. The CDR3 totals 15 residues. CDR3 bases: TGTGCCAGCAGCCAACGGGCGGGGGGGCAAGAGGTCCTGACTTTC. The encoded protein is CASSQRAGGQEVLTF.

The chain uses TRBV27 and TRBJ2-1; D gene uncertain. Germline-derived CDR1 and CDR2 are MNHEY and SMNVEV (reference sequence). The CDR3 runs 11 residues. Trimming took 3 bases from V and 6 from J, leaving 3 bases between them. The CDR3 nucleotides read TGTGCCAGCAGTTTTAGCAATGAGCAGTTCTTC. It codes for CASSFSNEQFF.

The chain carries TRBV5-1 and TRBJ2-3; maybe TRBD2 (6 bases). The germline V gene has CDR1 SGHRS and CDR2 YFSETQ. This CDR3 comprises 14 residues. The V end lost 4 bases, the J end lost 1 base, and 10 bases lay between the germline ends. The CDR3 loop reads CASSTGDRTDTQYF. Written as DNA, the CDR3 is TGCGCCAGCAGCACGGGGGACCGCACAGATACGCAGTATTTT. Drawing the rest from reference TRBV5-1 and TRBJ2-3, the complete variable domain is KAGVTQTPRYLIKTRGQQVTLSCSPISGHRSVSWYQQTPGQGLQFLFEYFSETQRNKGNFPGRFSGRQFSNSRSEMNVSTLELGDSALYLCASSTGDRTDTQYFGPGTRLTVL.

This clone was observed once. At one of its ends the junction is not consistent with the germline gene, which may arise from a read error. This chain joins TRBV2 and TRBJ2-5; D is ambiguous. The CDR3 length is 11 residues. Germline V gives CDR1 SNHLY, CDR2 FYNNEI. The CDR3 sequence is CATRFREISNF. Here the CDR3 DNA reads TGTGCCACTCGGTTCCGCGAAATTAGCAACTTC. The full variable domain, its missing parts supplied by reference TRBV2 and TRBJ2-5, is EPEVTQTPSHQVTQMGQEVILRCVPISNHLYFYWYRQILGQKVEFLVSFYNNEISEKSEIFDDQFSVERPDGSNFTLKIRSTKLEDSAMYFCATRFREISNFGPGTRLLVL.

V usage is TRBV29-1 and J usage is TRBJ1-3; D is possibly TRBD1 (5 bases). The V end was cut by 2 bases, the J end by 2 bases, with 7 bases between. Germline loops: CDR1 SQVTM, CDR2 ANQGSEA. This CDR3 spans 13 amino acids. The CDR3 sequence: CSVERGAGNTIYF. The CDR3 bases are TGCAGCGTTGAAAGGGGTGCTGGAAACACCATATATTTT.

V gene TRBV2 combines with J gene TRBJ1-2, with D possibly being TRBD1 (6 bases). Germline V lookup: CDR1 SNHLY, CDR2 FYNNEI. The ends were cut back, 4 bases at V and 6 bases at J, with 12 bases in the middle. CDR3 length: 13 amino acids. The CDR3 spells CASSAETGHGYTF. The CDR3 DNA reads TGTGCCAGCAGTGCCGAGACAGGACATGGCTACACCTTC.

This clone appeared a few times. CDR3 protein: CASSLGRVPGGFGEAFF. The CDR3 DNA sequence: TGTGCCAGCAGCTTAGGTCGGGTCCCAGGGGGCTTCGGTGAAGCTTTCTTT. V and J are TRBV7-8 and TRBJ1-1, with 8 bases lining up with TRBD1. From germline, CDR1 is SGHVS and CDR2 FQNEAQ. The CDR3 is 17 residues long. The V segment lost 1 base and the J segment 7 bases; nucleotides outside the gene matches: 14.

J is TRBJ1-2 and V is TRBV4-2; weak D call: TRBD1 (6 bases). The CDR3 is 16 amino acids. CDR1 is LGHNA, CDR2 YNFKEQ, per germline. Trimming shortened V by 3 bases and J by 3 bases, and 17 bases separated the two germline ends. CDR3: CASSQGYTGTDYGYTF. In nucleotides, the CDR3 is TGTGCCAGCAGCCAGGGCTACACAGGGACGGACTATGGCTACACCTTC.

The rearrangement links TRBV6-1 to TRBJ2-1; 9 nucleotides agree with TRBD2. V was clipped by 3 bases and J by 5 bases; unmatched bases: 5. Germline-derived CDR1 and CDR2 are MNHNS and SASEGT. The CDR3 length is 15 residues. CDR3 residues: CASSDSGGPNNEQFF. The CDR3 DNA reads TGTGCCAGCAGTGATAGCGGGGGACCAAACAATGAGCAGTTCTTC.

This clone was observed once. The rearrangement uses TRBV6-5 and TRBJ1-1; D perhaps matches TRBD1 (5 bases). This CDR3 has 13 residues. Looked up from germline, CDR1 is MNHEY and CDR2 is SVGAGI. With 2 bases removed from V and 8 bases from J, the gap between germline ends came to 12 bases. The CDR3 here is CASSYGGAIEAFF. As DNA, the CDR3 is TGTGCCAGCAGTTACGGTGGGGCAATCGAAGCTTTCTTT.

This clone was recorded only once. The chain links TRBV4-1 to TRBJ2-5, with D possibly TRBD1 on 6 matching bases. Trimming cost V 2 bases and J 2 bases, with 9 bases left between them. The CDR3 has 14 amino acids. Germline CDR1 is MGHRA and CDR2 is YSYEKL. DNA for the CDR3: TGCGCCAGCAGCCAATGGCAGGGGCAAGAGACCCAGTACTTC. This translates into CASSQWQGQETQYF.